Listed here is a single T cell receptor beta chain. Antigen unknown. At one boundary the junction diverges from the germline segment, which might be a read error. For the second PCR, which ran for roughly 6 to 12 cycles, a sample-barcoded 5' primer and a J-beta primer mix were used. Each CDR3 protein is one row after TCRdb ran MiXCR on the 5' RACE reads. The sample has roughly 1.6 million distinct CDR3 sequences; around 36% are singletons. The data derive from a study of blood T cells in healthy people across ages. Whole-study findings and limits: Unknown CMV status may confound age-related changes in expanded clones.

In terms of origin and age, donors were healthy Caucasian individuals from Russia aged 6 to 90. Material for sequencing was blood. This sequence originates from a woman aged 25 to 39 in good health.

CDR3 sequence (DNA): TGCGCCTGCAGCCAAGAAGGCAGATTGAACACTGAAGCTTTCTTT. Its translation is CACSQEGRLNTEAFF. The V gene is TRBV4-1, the J gene TRBJ1-1; D gene unclear. Germline values: CDR1 MGHRA, CDR2 YSYEKL. The CDR3 extends over 15 amino acids.